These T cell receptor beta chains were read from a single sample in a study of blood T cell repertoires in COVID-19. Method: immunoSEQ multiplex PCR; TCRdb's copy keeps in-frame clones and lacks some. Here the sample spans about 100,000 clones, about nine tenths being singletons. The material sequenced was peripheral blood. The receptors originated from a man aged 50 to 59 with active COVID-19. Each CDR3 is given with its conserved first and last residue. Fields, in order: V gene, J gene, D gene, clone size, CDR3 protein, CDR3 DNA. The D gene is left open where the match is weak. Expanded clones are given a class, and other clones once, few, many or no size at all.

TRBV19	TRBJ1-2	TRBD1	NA	CASSPQGGANYGYTF	TGTGCCAGTAGTCCACAGGGGGGAGCTAACTATGGCTACACCTTC
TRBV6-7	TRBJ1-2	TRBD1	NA	CASRSGGNGYTF	TGTGCCAGCAGGTCAGGGGGCAATGGCTACACCTTC
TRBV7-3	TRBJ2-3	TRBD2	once	CASSRNIAGGSTDTQYF	TGTGCCAGCAGTCGCAACATAGCGGGGGGTAGCACAGATACGCAGTATTTT
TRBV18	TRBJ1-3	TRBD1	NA	CASSPRGQGAFGNTIYF	TGTGCCAGCTCACCTCGAGGACAGGGGGCCTTTGGAAACACCATATATTTT
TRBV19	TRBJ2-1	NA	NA	CASSISAQSSYNEQFF	TGTGCCAGTAGTATTTCGGCACAGAGCTCCTACAATGAGCAGTTCTTC
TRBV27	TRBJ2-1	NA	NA	CASRQGFEDNEQFF	TGTGCCAGCAGGCAGGGATTCGAGGACAATGAGCAGTTCTTC
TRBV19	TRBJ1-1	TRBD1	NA	CASSRGTGAPGWTEAFF	TGTGCCAGTAGTAGGGGTACAGGGGCACCCGGTTGGACTGAAGCTTTCTTT
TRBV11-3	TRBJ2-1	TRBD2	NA	CASSVQGWPSGTPTYNEQFF	TGTGCCAGCAGCGTACAAGGGTGGCCTAGCGGGACCCCGACCTACAATGAGCAGTTCTTC
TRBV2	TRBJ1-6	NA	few	CASGGDSYNSPLHF	TGTGCCAGCGGCGGGGACTCCTATAATTCACCCCTCCACTTT
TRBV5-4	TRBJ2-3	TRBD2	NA	CASSVGLARSTDTQYF	TGTGCCAGCAGCGTAGGACTAGCGCGAAGCACAGATACGCAGTATTTT
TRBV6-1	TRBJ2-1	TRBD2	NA	CASSESSGGADEQFF	TGTGCCAGCAGTGAATCTAGCGGGGGGGCCGATGAGCAGTTCTTC
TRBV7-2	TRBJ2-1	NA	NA	CASSLIVLSSYNEQFF	TGTGCCAGCAGCTTAATCGTTCTTAGCTCCTACAATGAGCAGTTCTTC
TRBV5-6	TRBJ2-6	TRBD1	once	CASRKQGSGANVLTF	TGTGCCAGCAGGAAACAGGGGTCTGGGGCCAACGTCCTGACTTTC
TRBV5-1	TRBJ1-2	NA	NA	CASSEGHGIGYTF	TGCGCCAGCAGCGAAGGACATGGAATCGGCTACACCTTC
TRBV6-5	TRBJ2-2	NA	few	CASSMTANTGELFF	TGTGCCAGCAGTATGACAGCCAACACCGGGGAGCTGTTTTTT
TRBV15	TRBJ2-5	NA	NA	CATSTDRDLGETQYF	TGTGCCACCAGCACCGATCGGGACTTGGGGGAGACCCAGTACTTC
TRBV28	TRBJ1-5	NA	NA	CASSLRRDNLNQPQHF	TGTGCCAGCAGTTTACGCCGGGACAACCTAAATCAGCCCCAGCATTTT
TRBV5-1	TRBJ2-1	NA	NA	CASSLREQNEQFF	TGCGCCAGCAGCTTGCGTGAGCAAAATGAGCAGTTCTTC
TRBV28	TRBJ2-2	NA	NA	CASTLDQAAGELFF	TGTGCCAGCACCCTCGACCAAGCGGCCGGGGAGCTGTTTTTT
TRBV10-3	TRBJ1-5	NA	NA	CATTNSQGSNQPQHF	TGTGCCACCACTAACAGTCAGGGGAGCAATCAGCCCCAGCATTTT
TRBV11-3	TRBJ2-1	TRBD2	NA	CASSLIAGGPNEQFF	TGTGCCAGCAGCTTGATAGCGGGGGGGCCCAATGAGCAGTTCTTC
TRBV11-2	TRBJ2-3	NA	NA	CASRPAGRTGQYF	TGTGCCAGCAGGCCCGCGGGCAGGACGGGGCAGTATTTT
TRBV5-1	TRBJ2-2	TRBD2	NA	CASSISSGTNTGELFF	TGCGCCAGCAGCATTTCTAGCGGGACGAACACCGGGGAGCTGTTTTTT
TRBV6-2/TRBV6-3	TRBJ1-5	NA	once	CASSYSSTYQPQHF	TGTGCCAGCAGTTACTCGTCGACATATCAGCCCCAGCATTTT
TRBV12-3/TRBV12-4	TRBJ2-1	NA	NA	CASTLGAYEQFF	TGTGCCAGCACCCTCGGTGCTTATGAGCAGTTCTTC